This T cell receptor (beta chain) appears in the sequencing data of a study of blood T cell repertoires in COVID-19. The overall study: Sources were T cells, B-cell-depleted T cells, or PBMCs; the material itself was cDNA or gDNA.

This clone has only one observation. As processed by the authors: It was from reference gene primer amplification that nucleated cell counts were estimated. Profiled with immunoSEQ multiplex PCR; TCRdb holds only in-frame clones, not every one. For V, J and clone size, that table is used; D and trimming come from the DNA. The sample shows about 380,000 clones, more than 70% of them seen only once. The CDR3 runs to 14 residues. V was clipped by 6 bases and J by 8 bases; unmatched bases: 9. The germline CDR1 and CDR2 sequences are MNHEY and SMNVEV (reference sequence). The clonotype comes from a man aged 35-49 years with acute or convalescent COVID-19. J is TRBJ1-2 and V is TRBV27; 10 nucleotides align to TRBD1. The source material was peripheral blood. The CDR3 DNA follows: TGTGCCAGCAGGTCGGGACAGGGGATGTACGGCTACACCTTC. Its translation: CASRSGQGMYGYTF.